The rows below give T cell receptor beta chains drawn from one sample of a study of blood T cell repertoires in COVID-19. Measured with immunoSEQ multiplex PCR; TCRdb has only the in-frame clones, and not every one. This sample has about 330,000 clones, with approximately 87% found just once. What was sequenced was peripheral blood. These receptors were taken from a woman between 50 and 59 years old with active or convalescent COVID-19. The CDR3 runs from the conserved cysteine through the conserved F or W. The D gene is left open where the match is weak. Only some rows state a clone size, as once, few, many or a class for expanded clones.

TRBJ2-1	.	TRBD2	TRBV30	TGTGCCTGGAGGCCCGGGACTAGCGGTTACAATGAGCAGTTCTTC	CAWRPGTSGYNEQFF
TRBJ1-1	once	.	TRBV24-1	TGTGCCACCAGTGAATTCGGGGAAGCTTTCTTT	CATSEFGEAFF
TRBJ2-7	.	TRBD2	TRBV5-5	TGTGCCAGCAGCTTTCGACTAGCGGGGGGAGAAGGTTCCTACGAGCAGTACTTC	CASSFRLAGGEGSYEQYF
TRBJ1-5	few	.	TRBV19	TGTGCCAGTAGTTCCGAACGACACTTTAGCAATCAGCCCCAGCATTTT	CASSSERHFSNQPQHF
TRBJ1-3	.	.	TRBV6-5	TGTGCCAGCGAACAGGGAAGCTCTGGAAACACCATATATTTT	CASEQGSSGNTIYF
TRBJ1-2	.	.	TRBV5-1	TGCGCCAGCAGCTTGGTGGGGCAGGGGTATGGCTACACCTTC	CASSLVGQGYGYTF
TRBJ1-3	.	TRBD1	TRBV27	TGTGCCAGCAGTCCCCTCGGGACAGGGTTTAGAAACACCATATATTTT	CASSPLGTGFRNTIYF
TRBJ2-7	.	TRBD2	TRBV28	TGTGCCAGCAGTTCCTGGACTAGCGGGAGTTATGTCCACGAGCAGTACTTC	CASSSWTSGSYVHEQYF
TRBJ1-1	.	.	TRBV19	TGTGCCAGTAGTATTATATCGACAAAGAACACTGAAGCTTTCTTT	CASSIISTKNTEAFF
TRBJ2-3	.	TRBD2	TRBV7-6	TGTGCCAGCAGCCCCCAGCTAGCGGGAGCGGGTATGACAGATACGCAGTATTTT	CASSPQLAGAGMTDTQYF
TRBJ2-1	.	TRBD2	TRBV11-2	TGTGCCAGCAGTCCGCTAGCGGGAGTAGGTAGGAATGAGCAGTTCTTC	CASSPLAGVGRNEQFF
TRBJ1-3	.	.	TRBV5-1	TGCGCCAGCAGCTCCGGACAGAACTCTGGAAACACCATATATTTT	CASSSGQNSGNTIYF
TRBJ2-7	.	.	TRBV2	TGTGCCAGCAGTGTTGTCAGGGTCGGCTACGAGCAGTACTTC	CASSVVRVGYEQYF
TRBJ2-5	.	.	TRBV15	TGTGCCACCAGCAGAGGCCGAGGGGAGACCCAGTACTTC	CATSRGRGETQYF
TRBJ1-1	.	.	TRBV4-1	TGCGCCAGCAGCCTCGAACAGGGAGGGTCTGAAGCTTTCTTT	CASSLEQGGSEAFF
TRBJ1-1	.	.	TRBV2	TGTGCCACGGGGGACGTAAACATGAACACTGAAGCTTTCTTT	CATGDVNMNTEAFF
TRBJ2-3	.	.	TRBV30	TGTGCCTGGAGTGGGACTACAGATACGCAGTATTTT	CAWSGTTDTQYF
TRBJ2-1	.	.	TRBV5-6	TGTGCCAGCAGCTTGGATTCAATCAAGCGGGCACGGGATTATGAGCAGTTCTTC	CASSLDSIKRARDYEQFF
TRBJ2-1	once	TRBD2	TRBV28	TGTGCCAGCAGTGACCGTTTCGGACTAGCGAGACGCGGCTACAATGAGCAGTTCTTC	CASSDRFGLARRGYNEQFF
TRBJ2-2	.	.	TRBV3-1/TRBV3-2	TGTGCCAGCAGCCAGGGGGGTTGGGGCACCGGGGAGCTGTTTTTT	CASSQGGWGTGELFF
TRBJ2-7	.	TRBD2	TRBV3-1/TRBV3-2	TGTGCCAGCAGCCAAGACCGGGCTAGCGGGGGGTACGAGCAGTACTTC	CASSQDRASGGYEQYF
TRBJ2-1	.	.	TRBV9	TGTGCCAGCAGCGTAGCCCTTTTAGCGGTTAGCTCCTACAATGAGCAGTTCTTC	CASSVALLAVSSYNEQFF
TRBJ1-2	.	.	TRBV30	TGTGCCTGGGGTGGCGGGCCTGGAGGCTACACCTTC	CAWGGGPGGYTF
TRBJ2-3	.	TRBD2	TRBV7-6	TGTGCCAGCAGCACTAGCGGGTATAGCACAGATACGCAGTATTTT	CASSTSGYSTDTQYF
TRBJ1-6	.	TRBD1	TRBV30	TGTGCCTGGAGTCCGGACAGGGTGGATTCACCCCTCCACTTT	CAWSPDRVDSPLHF
TRBJ1-1	.	.	TRBV2	TGTGCCAGCAGTCTCCTTGGCACGAACACTGAAGCTTTCTTT	CASSLLGTNTEAFF
TRBJ2-7	.	TRBD1	TRBV18	TGTGCCAGCTCACCACGCGGGACAGGGATCCACGAGCAGTACTTC	CASSPRGTGIHEQYF
TRBJ2-2	.	TRBD1	TRBV7-9	TGTGCCAGCAGCTCCCCCGGGACAGGGTCCCCTTCCACCGGGGAGCTGTTTTTT	CASSSPGTGSPSTGELFF
TRBJ2-2	.	.	TRBV29-1	TGCAGCGTTGAAGAGCGGAACACCGGGGAGCTGTTTTTT	CSVEERNTGELFF
TRBJ2-1	.	TRBD1	TRBV11-2	TGTGCCAGCAGCTTAATGGACAGGGGGCGAGGGAATGAGCAGTTCTTC	CASSLMDRGRGNEQFF
TRBJ1-5	.	.	TRBV2	TGTGCCAGCAGCCGGGCCCAGGAGGATCAGCCCCAGCATTTT	CASSRAQEDQPQHF